These T cell receptor beta chains were read from a single sample in a study of cytomegalovirus exposure and HLA in healthy donors. Profiled with immunoSEQ multiplex PCR; TCRdb holds only in-frame clones, not every one. The sample yields about 53,000 clones, approximately 90% seen once. The sequencing sample was made of PBMCs. These receptors originate from a man aged 18-30 years in good health and CMV-seronegative. The CDR3 runs from the conserved cysteine through the conserved F or W. Fields, in order: CDR3 DNA, CDR3 protein, D gene, J gene, clone size, V gene. The D gene is left open where the match is weak. Size is stated for part of the rows, as once, few or many counts, or as a class when the clone is expanded.

DNA: TGTGCCAGCAGCGGACGGGGATCCCAGCCCCAGCATTTT
CDR3: CASSGRGSQPQHF
D: NA
J: TRBJ1-5
size: NA
V: TRBV9

DNA: TGCGCCAGCAGCGACGGACTAGCGGGAGGGCCCTACGAGCAGTACTTC
CDR3: CASSDGLAGGPYEQYF
D: TRBD2
J: TRBJ2-7
size: NA
V: TRBV5-1

DNA: TGTGCCAGCTCACCCAGACGGGAGACTTCCTACGAGCAGTACTTC
CDR3: CASSPRRETSYEQYF
D: NA
J: TRBJ2-7
size: NA
V: TRBV18

DNA: TGTGCCAGCACCTCGGGACAGGGCCGGTACACTGAAGCTTTCTTT
CDR3: CASTSGQGRYTEAFF
D: TRBD1
J: TRBJ1-1
size: once
V: TRBV11-2

DNA: TGTGCCAGCAGTGAAGCGGCGGGAGGGCCGAGCGAGCAGTACTTC
CDR3: CASSEAAGGPSEQYF
D: TRBD2
J: TRBJ2-7
size: few
V: TRBV6-1

DNA: TGCGCCAGCAACAGGGGTGGGGAAACAGATACGCAGTATTTT
CDR3: CASNRGGETDTQYF
D: TRBD1
J: TRBJ2-3
size: NA
V: TRBV5-1

DNA: TGTGCCAGCAGCCGCGCCAAGGGGCCCGGGGAGCTGTTTTTT
CDR3: CASSRAKGPGELFF
D: NA
J: TRBJ2-2
size: NA
V: TRBV6-6

DNA: TGTGCCAGTAGTATGGTCGGGGGGTTTCTTGGAAACACCATATATTTT
CDR3: CASSMVGGFLGNTIYF
D: NA
J: TRBJ1-3
size: NA
V: TRBV19

DNA: TGTGCCAGCAGGGGGGTGGGACTGGCGACAGATACGCAGTACTTT
CDR3: CASRGVGLATDTQYF
D: NA
J: TRBJ2-3
size: NA
V: TRBV27

DNA: TGTGCCAGCAGTCCGCAAAACAGGGGTCATCAGCCCCAGCATTTT
CDR3: CASSPQNRGHQPQHF
D: TRBD1
J: TRBJ1-5
size: NA
V: TRBV27

DNA: TGTGCCAGCTCACCCCCCTACGGGGGCTCCTACAATGAGCAGTTCTTC
CDR3: CASSPPYGGSYNEQFF
D: NA
J: TRBJ2-1
size: NA
V: TRBV18

DNA: TGTGCCAGCAGTGAAGCGAGGGGGCGGATTGGTGGCTACACCTTC
CDR3: CASSEARGRIGGYTF
D: TRBD1
J: TRBJ1-2
size: NA
V: TRBV2

DNA: TGCAGCGTTGATGGTGGCAGGGGCTACGAGCAGTACTTC
CDR3: CSVDGGRGYEQYF
D: NA
J: TRBJ2-7
size: NA
V: TRBV29-1

DNA: TGTGCCAGCAGCCAAGACGGCTACGAGCAGTACTTC
CDR3: CASSQDGYEQYF
D: NA
J: TRBJ2-7
size: NA
V: TRBV14

DNA: TGTGCCAGCAGTAACAGCTGGGGGGCCTACAATGAGCAGTTCTTC
CDR3: CASSNSWGAYNEQFF
D: NA
J: TRBJ2-1
size: NA
V: TRBV25-1

DNA: TGTGCCAGCAGCCAAGGGATAGACAGCAGCTACGAGCAGTACTTC
CDR3: CASSQGIDSSYEQYF
D: NA
J: TRBJ2-7
size: NA
V: TRBV4-2

DNA: TGCGCCAGCAGCTTGATTGAGACGAACACCGGGGAGCTGTTTTTT
CDR3: CASSLIETNTGELFF
D: NA
J: TRBJ2-2
size: NA
V: TRBV5-1

DNA: TGCGCCAGCAGTGAGTCCAAAAACGACAGGGGGCCGCCATCCTTGCGGTGGGCGCAGTTCTTC
CDR3: CASSESKNDRGPPSLRWAQFF
D: TRBD1
J: TRBJ2-1
size: NA
V: TRBV10-2

DNA: TGTGCCAGCAGCGCGCTAGCGGGACCAAACAATGAGCAGTTCTTC
CDR3: CASSALAGPNNEQFF
D: TRBD2
J: TRBJ2-1
size: NA
V: TRBV9

DNA: TGTGCCAGCAGCAGAGGACTAGCGTTACAAGAGACCCAGTACTTC
CDR3: CASSRGLALQETQYF
D: TRBD2
J: TRBJ2-5
size: NA
V: TRBV7-2

DNA: TGCAGCGTGGGCAGTCTTAATGAAAAACTGTTTTTT
CDR3: CSVGSLNEKLFF
D: NA
J: TRBJ1-4
size: NA
V: TRBV29-1

DNA: TGTGCCAGCAGTGAATACGGTATGGGGCCCACTAATGAGCAGTTCTTC
CDR3: CASSEYGMGPTNEQFF
D: NA
J: TRBJ2-1
size: NA
V: TRBV2

DNA: TGCGCCAGTTCCCCCGCGCCCCAAGAGACCCAGTACTTC
CDR3: CASSPAPQETQYF
D: NA
J: TRBJ2-5
size: NA
V: TRBV10-1

DNA: TGTGCCAGCAGCACACGGGACTATAACACCGGGGAGCTGTTTTTT
CDR3: CASSTRDYNTGELFF
D: TRBD2
J: TRBJ2-2
size: NA
V: TRBV9

DNA: TGCGCCAGCAGTACCACGGACTGGACAGATACGCAGTATTTT
CDR3: CASSTTDWTDTQYF
D: NA
J: TRBJ2-3
size: NA
V: TRBV10-2

DNA: TGTGCCATCAGTGAGTTTCTTAGCGGGAGTTCCGTTAGAAATGAGCAGTTCTTC
CDR3: CAISEFLSGSSVRNEQFF
D: TRBD2
J: TRBJ2-1
size: NA
V: TRBV10-3

DNA: TGTGCCAGCAGGCCTAGCAGAAACGAGCAGTACTTC
CDR3: CASRPSRNEQYF
D: NA
J: TRBJ2-7
size: few
V: TRBV6-6

DNA: TGTGCCAGCAGAGAAACAGGGGGCGAGGGCTACACCTTC
CDR3: CASRETGGEGYTF
D: TRBD1
J: TRBJ1-2
size: NA
V: TRBV27

DNA: TGTGCCTGGAGTACCCCCCTACTAGCGGAACCATACAATGAGCAGTTCTTC
CDR3: CAWSTPLLAEPYNEQFF
D: TRBD2
J: TRBJ2-1
size: NA
V: TRBV30

DNA: TGTGCCAGTAGTCCTTCCCGACAGGGGGCCGGGGAGCTGTTTTTT
CDR3: CASSPSRQGAGELFF
D: TRBD1
J: TRBJ2-2
size: NA
V: TRBV19

DNA: TGTGCCAGTCGGCCCGGACAGGGGTCCACTGAAGCTTTCTTT
CDR3: CASRPGQGSTEAFF
D: TRBD1
J: TRBJ1-1
size: NA
V: TRBV5-4

DNA: TGTGCCAGCAGCTTAGGGACTAGCGGGAGCCCCACAGATACGCAGTATTTT
CDR3: CASSLGTSGSPTDTQYF
D: TRBD2
J: TRBJ2-3
size: NA
V: TRBV7-6

DNA: TGTGCCAGCAGCTCACCCCGGAAAGGGGGGAGGGCCCCAGATACGCAGTATTTT
CDR3: CASSSPRKGGRAPDTQYF
D: NA
J: TRBJ2-3
size: NA
V: TRBV28

DNA: TGTGCCAGCAGTGCAGGGGGAGGAAATTACGAGCAGTACTTC
CDR3: CASSAGGGNYEQYF
D: NA
J: TRBJ2-7
size: NA
V: TRBV2

DNA: TGTGCCAGCAGCTCCGACAGAAATACGCAGTATTTT
CDR3: CASSSDRNTQYF
D: NA
J: TRBJ2-3
size: NA
V: TRBV5-4

DNA: TGTGCCAGCAGTCGCCGGGTTTACGAGCAGTACTTC
CDR3: CASSRRVYEQYF
D: NA
J: TRBJ2-7
size: NA
V: TRBV28

DNA: TGTGCCAGTAGTTCTACTCAGGGGGTGAACACTGAAGCTTTCTTT
CDR3: CASSSTQGVNTEAFF
D: TRBD1
J: TRBJ1-1
size: NA
V: TRBV19

DNA: TGTGCCAGCAGAATTACTAGCGGGAGGACCGAGCAGTACTTC
CDR3: CASRITSGRTEQYF
D: TRBD2
J: TRBJ2-7
size: few
V: TRBV27

DNA: TGTGCCAGCAGTTTACCCGCCCTAGCGGGGCCCTACAATGAGCAGTTCTTC
CDR3: CASSLPALAGPYNEQFF
D: TRBD2
J: TRBJ2-1
size: NA
V: TRBV28

DNA: TGTGCCAGTAGTATCCCCAGGGGCCTAAACTACAATGAGCAGTTCTTC
CDR3: CASSIPRGLNYNEQFF
D: NA
J: TRBJ2-1
size: NA
V: TRBV19

DNA: TGCGCCAGCACCCTCTCAGGTTCCTACGAGCAGTACTTC
CDR3: CASTLSGSYEQYF
D: NA
J: TRBJ2-7
size: NA
V: TRBV5-1

DNA: TGTGCCAGCAGCTTATGGGGAGGGGCTAGCGGGAGTGAGCAGTTCTTC
CDR3: CASSLWGGASGSEQFF
D: TRBD2
J: TRBJ2-1
size: NA
V: TRBV7-3

DNA: TGCGCCAGCAGCTCTTATCGGACTAGCGGGAGGGCCAATGAGCAGTTCTTC
CDR3: CASSSYRTSGRANEQFF
D: TRBD2
J: TRBJ2-1
size: NA
V: TRBV5-1

DNA: TGTGCCAGCAGTTTTTTTGGGCGGGAGGGGGTGAATGAGCAGTTCTTC
CDR3: CASSFFGREGVNEQFF
D: TRBD2
J: TRBJ2-1
size: NA
V: TRBV27